This TCR beta chain stems from a study of blood T cell repertoires in COVID-19. In the study overall: COVID-19 samples from acute and convalescent phases originated in the United States, Italy and Spain. The cDNA or gDNA used as material had been derived from T cells, B-cell-depleted T cells, or PBMCs.

Per the study methods: Scientists estimated how many nucleated cells there were by amplifying reference gene primers. Some clones are missing from TCRdb's copy, which holds only in-frame ones; the method was immunoSEQ multiplex PCR. Clone size and the V and J calls come from that table; the DNA yielded D and trimming. There are under 150,000 clones in the sample; more than 75% occur only once, and about 8.1% lies in the top ten. CDR3 size: 14 residues. Trimming stripped 3 bases from V and 1 base from J, with 6 bases between. Germline V gene data show CDR1 as LNHDA and CDR2 as SQIVND (reference sequence).

This TCR was sampled from a woman aged 40 to 50 with acute or convalescent COVID-19. This sequence joins TRBV19 and TRBJ2-2; unclear D gene. Sequencing was performed on peripheral blood. CDR3 coding DNA: TGTGCCAGTAGTATGAACAGGAACACCGGGGAGCTGTTTTTT. Its protein product is CASSMNRNTGELFF.